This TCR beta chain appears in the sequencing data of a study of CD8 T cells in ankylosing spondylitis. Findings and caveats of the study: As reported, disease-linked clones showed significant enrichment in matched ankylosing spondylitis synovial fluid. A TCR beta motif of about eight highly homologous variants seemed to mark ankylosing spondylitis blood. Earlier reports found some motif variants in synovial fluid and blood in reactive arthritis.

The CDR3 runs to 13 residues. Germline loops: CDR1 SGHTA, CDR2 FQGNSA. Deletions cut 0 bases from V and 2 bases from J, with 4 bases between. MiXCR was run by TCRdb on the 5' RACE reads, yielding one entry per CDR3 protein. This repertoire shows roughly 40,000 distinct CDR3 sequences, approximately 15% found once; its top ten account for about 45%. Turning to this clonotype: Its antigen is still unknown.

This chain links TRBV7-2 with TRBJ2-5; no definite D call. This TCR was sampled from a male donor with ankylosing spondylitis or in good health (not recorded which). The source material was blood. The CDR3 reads CASSLAVQETQYF. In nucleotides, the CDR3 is TGTGCCAGCAGCTTAGCGGTACAAGAGACCCAGTACTTC.